One sample yielded the 10 T cell receptor beta chains listed below, sequenced in a study of blood T cell repertoires in COVID-19. Sequencing was performed with immunoSEQ multiplex PCR; in TCRdb, only in-frame clones are kept and a portion is missing. The sample lists roughly 290,000 clones, 84% occurring once. Sequenced: peripheral blood. Every receptor here comes from a person between 65 and 79 years old with COVID-19, enrolled during active disease.

V is TRBV18 and J is TRBJ1-5, with TRBD1 matching over 10 bases. After removal of 5 bases from V and 3 bases from J, the junction contained 1 base not matched to a gene. CDR3 size: 14 residues. Germline CDR1 KGHSH, CDR2 LQKENI. The CDR3 region has the DNA TGTGCCAGCTCAGGGACAGGGGACAATCAGCCCCAGCATTTT. It codes for CASSGTGDNQPQHF.

The chain links TRBV18 to TRBJ1-2, with D perhaps TRBD1 (5 bases). Germline V gene sequence: CDR1 KGHSH, CDR2 LQKENI. This CDR3 has 12 amino acids. Trimming left V 6 bases short and J 8 bases short, with 13 bases between. The CDR3, as DNA: TGTGCCAGCTCGGAGGGGTTGCGGGGCTACACCTTC. Protein sequence: CASSEGLRGYTF.

The rearrangement uses TRBV24-1 and TRBJ2-1; D is unresolved. Germline lookup yields CDR1 KGHDR and CDR2 SFDVKD. Deletions cut 0 bases from V and 13 bases from J, with 12 bases between. The CDR3 contains 13 residues. The CDR3 here is CATSDLRVGDQFF. The CDR3 region has the DNA TGTGCCACCAGTGATTTGCGGGTGGGTGACCAGTTCTTC.

This clone has only one observation. The chain joins TRBV9 to TRBJ2-5; perhaps TRBD1 as D (5 bases). The CDR3 runs 13 residues. Germline assignment: CDR1 SGDLS and CDR2 YYNGEE. Trimming shortened V by 3 bases and J by 9 bases, and 15 bases separated the two germline ends. CDR3 residues: CASSETVSRPQYF. As DNA, the CDR3 is TGTGCCAGCAGCGAGACAGTGTCAAGGCCCCAGTACTTC. The variable domain in full, completed from reference TRBV9 and TRBJ2-5, reads DSGVTQTPKHLITATGQRVTLRCSPRSGDLSVYWYQQSLDQGLQFLIQYYNGEERAKGNILERFSAQQFPDLHSELNLSSLELGDSALYFCASSETVSRPQYFGPGTRLLVL.

This chain uses TRBV29-1 with TRBJ2-5, with D hard to call. Germline V gives CDR1 SQVTM, CDR2 ANQGSEA. The CDR3 contains 13 residues. The V and J ends lost 1 base and 0 bases respectively, with 6 bases between them. This CDR3 reads CSVEGGYQETQYF. Here the CDR3 DNA reads TGCAGCGTTGAAGGTGGCTACCAAGAGACCCAGTACTTC. The entire variable domain, with the rest obtained from reference TRBV29-1 and TRBJ2-5, is as follows: SAVISQKPSRDICQRGTSLTIQCQVDSQVTMMFWYRQQPGQSLTLIATANQGSEATYESGFVIDKFPISRPNLTFSTLTVSNMSPEDSSIYLCSVEGGYQETQYFGPGTRLLVL.

CDR3 residues: CASSQERGAWNTEAFF. The CDR3 nucleotides read TGTGCCAGCAGCCAAGAAAGGGGCGCTTGGAACACTGAAGCTTTCTTT. J is TRBJ1-1 and V is TRBV4-2; possible D gene TRBD1, 5 bases. From germline, CDR1 is LGHNA and CDR2 YNFKEQ. V was pared by 0 bases and J by 1 base, with 12 bases between. This CDR3 spans 16 amino acids.

This chain connects TRBV7-6 to TRBJ2-1; 7 bases are shared with TRBD2. V lost 5 bases, J lost 7 bases, and 11 bases stayed unmatched. The CDR3 is 15 amino acids. Germline V gene lookup returns CDR1 SGHVS and CDR2 FNYEAQ. DNA of the CDR3: TGTGCCAGCAGCCCCCGGACTAGAACGAGGAATGAGCAGTTCTTC. Amino acid sequence: CASSPRTRTRNEQFF.

The chain recombines TRBV9 with TRBJ2-2; 10 bases align to TRBD1. Trimming at V came to 0 bases and at J to 5 bases, leaving 1 base not matched to a gene. Germline V gives CDR1 SGDLS, CDR2 YYNGEE. This CDR3 region has 15 residues. The CDR3 DNA reads TGTGCCAGCAGCGTAGTGGGACAGGGGACCGGGGAGCTGTTTTTT. It encodes CASSVVGQGTGELFF.

This clone was seen a single time. The J gene is TRBJ1-1, the V gene TRBV11-2; 8 positions agree with TRBD1. Germline trimming cut 1 base from V and 2 bases from J; bases unmatched to any gene: 3. The germline V gene encodes CDR1 SGHAT and CDR2 FQNNGV. The CDR3 is 15 amino acids. CDR3 in DNA: TGTGCCAGCAGCTTAGCAGGGGGCGGTAACACTGAAGCTTTCTTT. The encoded protein is CASSLAGGGNTEAFF.

The chain recombines TRBV4-3 with TRBJ2-1, with D possibly matching TRBD2 (5 bases). The CDR3 runs 16 residues. V was cut by 2 bases and J by 4 bases, with 15 bases left in between. CDR1 is LGHNA and CDR2 is YSLEER in the germline V gene. The CDR3 reads CASSQTQLAQYNEQFF. As DNA, the CDR3 is TGCGCCAGCAGCCAAACGCAATTAGCGCAATACAATGAGCAGTTCTTC.